The 9 T cell receptor beta chains reported below all come from one sample, sequenced in a study of Graves' ophthalmopathy and Graves' hyperthyroidism. Amplification targeted the TCR beta CDR3 regions, with RNA transcripts as the source material. HTBI-primed RT-PCR formed the first round, and a multiplex PCR formed the second. From the multiplex PCR reads, TCRdb called clonotypes with MiXCR, one entry per CDR3 protein. The sample has roughly 400,000 distinct CDR3 sequences, 15% seen once. Sequenced sample: peripheral blood. The source of these receptors is a woman between 18 and 29 years old with stable Graves' hyperthyroidism.

The chain uses TRBV6-1 and TRBJ2-6; D remains ambiguous. With 0 bases removed from V and 5 bases from J, the gap between germline ends came to 2 bases. The CDR3 runs to 13 residues. The germline V gene encodes CDR1 MNHNS and CDR2 SASEGT. In nucleotides, the CDR3 is TGTGCCAGCAGTGAAGCCAGGGCCAACGTCCTGACTTTC. It yields the protein CASSEARANVLTF.

This clonotype was counted many times. This sequence joins TRBV11-2 and TRBJ2-5, with 14 bases matching TRBD2. The CDR3 length is 18 residues. V shed 5 bases and J 3 bases; nucleotides not matched to a gene: 11. Looked up from germline, CDR1 is SGHAT and CDR2 is FQNNGV. DNA for the CDR3: TGTGCCAGCAGCACCGGACTAGCGGGGGGCTCCCTTAAAGAGACCCAGTACTTC. This codes for CASSTGLAGGSLKETQYF.

This clonotype was recorded a few times. This may be a read error: a much more frequent sequence differs by one nucleotide. The chain couples TRBV18 to TRBJ1-6; D is undetermined. V dropped 6 bases and J dropped 7 bases, with 10 bases sitting between them. This CDR3 has 13 residues. Germline V lookup: CDR1 KGHSH, CDR2 LQKENI. The CDR3 spells CASSEDDNSPLHF. The DNA of the CDR3 is TGTGCCAGCTCGGAGGACGACAATTCACCCCTCCACTTT.

This clonotype occurred a few times. V gene TRBV6-1 combines with J gene TRBJ2-7; unclear D gene. The CDR3 extends over 13 amino acids. CDR1 and CDR2 from the germline V gene are MNHNS and SASEGT. V gave up 10 bases and J gave up 3 bases, with 16 bases separating them. This chain's CDR3 is CATRRAGHYEQYF. The DNA of the CDR3 is TGTGCCACTCGCCGGGCAGGCCACTACGAGCAGTACTTC.

At least ten counts were recorded for this clonotype. V usage is TRBV4-1 and J usage is TRBJ1-5, with D possibly matching TRBD1 (5 bases). V gave up 5 bases and J gave up 4 bases, with 18 bases separating them. CDR1 is MGHRA and CDR2 is YSYEKL in the germline V gene. CDR3 length: 16 amino acids. CDR3 residues: CASSRSGQALNQPQHF. As DNA, the CDR3 is TGCGCCAGCAGCAGGAGTGGACAAGCTTTAAATCAGCCCCAGCATTTT.

The V gene is TRBV6-1, the J gene TRBJ2-5; possibly TRBD1 for D (6 bases). Trimming cost V 3 bases and J 3 bases, with 14 bases left between them. Germline CDR1 and CDR2: MNHNS and SASEGT. This CDR3 has 15 amino acids. Here the CDR3 DNA reads TGTGCCAGCAGTGATACCGCAGGGGCAGAAGAGACCCAGTACTTC. Translating gives CASSDTAGAEETQYF.

This clonotype was recorded many times. This CDR3 is CASSDIRGLMNTEAFF. The DNA for the CDR3 is TGTGCCAGCAGTGATATCAGGGGGCTGATGAACACTGAAGCTTTCTTT. The chain employs TRBV27 and TRBJ1-1; 8 bases map to TRBD1. Trimming took 5 bases from V and 0 from J; bases not matched to a gene: 8. The germline CDR1 and CDR2 sequences are MNHEY and SMNVEV (reference sequence). The CDR3 covers 16 residues.

In this sample, this clonotype turned up many times. The rearrangement joins TRBV20-1 to TRBJ1-1; 8 positions agree with TRBD1. The CDR3 runs to 15 residues. The germline CDR1 and CDR2 sequences are DFQATT and SNEGSKA (reference sequence). J was trimmed by 1 base and V by 1 base; bases with no gene match: 5. CDR3 region: CSARGVDRGNTEAFF. The DNA for the CDR3 is TGCAGTGCTAGAGGGGTTGACAGGGGGAACACTGAAGCTTTCTTT.

In this sample, this clonotype turned up many times. V is TRBV5-1 and J is TRBJ1-6; 8 bases are shared with TRBD1. Germline lookup yields CDR1 SGHRS and CDR2 YFSETQ. This CDR3 comprises 16 residues. Trimming removed 4 bases from V and 10 bases from J; junction bases left unmatched: 13. CDR3 sequence (DNA): TGCGCCAGCAGCCCCTACGGACAGGGAATGGGCTCACCCCTCCACTTT. It encodes CASSPYGQGMGSPLHF.